The 19 T cell receptor beta chains presented below share a single source sample, sequenced in a study of cytomegalovirus exposure and HLA in healthy donors. The PCR made use of 60 Vbeta and 13 Jbeta primers. Clones were sequenced by immunoSEQ multiplex PCR, and TCRdb holds only the in-frame ones, with some missing. The profile shows some 180,000 clones, around 80% of them singletons. Sequencing used PBMCs. The receptors derive from a man in his late teens or twenties in good health and CMV-seronegative.

The J gene is TRBJ1-2, the V gene TRBV6-1; 11 bases fit TRBD1. Germline lookup yields CDR1 MNHNS and CDR2 SASEGT. The CDR3 has 15 amino acids. With 5 bases clipped from V and 8 bases from J, the junction kept 10 bases outside the gene matches. CDR3 DNA sequence: TGTGCCAGCAGTTCCGGGACAGGGGGGAAAGAAGGCTACACCTTC. This encodes CASSSGTGGKEGYTF.

The V gene is TRBV9, the J gene TRBJ2-1; 8 bases agree with TRBD2. Germline CDR1 and CDR2: SGDLS and YYNGEE. J was trimmed by 7 bases and V by 3 bases; bases with no gene match: 6. This CDR3 spans 14 amino acids. The CDR3 reads CASSAGTSPNEQFF. The CDR3, as DNA: TGTGCCAGCAGCGCCGGGACTAGTCCAAATGAGCAGTTCTTC. Complete variable domain (other parts from reference TRBV9 and TRBJ2-1): DSGVTQTPKHLITATGQRVTLRCSPRSGDLSVYWYQQSLDQGLQFLIQYYNGEERAKGNILERFSAQQFPDLHSELNLSSLELGDSALYFCASSAGTSPNEQFFGPGTRLTVL.

This clone has a handful of counts. This rearrangement joins TRBV5-6 to TRBJ1-5; a possible D gene is TRBD1 (5 bases). This CDR3 has 18 amino acids. The germline V gene has CDR1 SGHDT and CDR2 YYEEEE. V shed 1 base and J shed 0 bases, with 17 bases lying between them. CDR3 DNA: TGTGCCAGCAGCTTGCGGCGGGGCACAGCCGATAGCAATCAGCCCCAGCATTTT. Translated: CASSLRRGTADSNQPQHF.

This clone was observed a few times. The V call is TRBV6-6, the J call TRBJ2-1; tentative D call: TRBD2 (6 bases). This CDR3 is built from 14 residues. V was pared by 2 bases and J by 5 bases, with 10 bases between. Germline lookup yields CDR1 MNHNY and CDR2 SVGAGI (reference sequence). CDR3 sequence reads: CASSYGGTHNEQFF. Written as DNA, the CDR3 is TGTGCCAGCAGTTACGGCGGGACCCACAATGAGCAGTTCTTC.

The chain joins TRBV7-9 to TRBJ2-2, with D maybe TRBD2 (5 bases). The CDR3 is made up of 18 amino acids. CDR1 and CDR2 (germline): SEHNR, FQNEAQ (reference sequence). V was pared by 5 bases and J by 4 bases, with 23 bases between. CDR3 residues: CASSPDGLRREFTGELFF. For the CDR3, the DNA is TGTGCCAGCAGCCCGGACGGACTCCGAAGGGAGTTCACCGGGGAGCTGTTTTTT.

The rearrangement joins TRBV19 to TRBJ2-7; the match to TRBD2 covers 13 bases. CDR3 length: 14 amino acids. Germline-derived CDR1 and CDR2 are LNHDA and SQIVND (reference sequence). Trimming cost V 5 bases and J 4 bases; bases outside gene matches: 2. CDR3 protein: CASSRTSGGYEQYF. The CDR3 DNA is TGTGCCAGTAGTCGGACTAGCGGGGGATACGAGCAGTACTTC. The full variable domain, with the rest looked up from reference TRBV19 and TRBJ2-7, is DGGITQSPKYLFRKEGQNVTLSCEQNLNHDAMYWYRQDPGQGLRLIYYSQIVNDFQKGDIAEGYSVSREKKESFPLTVTSAQKNPTAFYLCASSRTSGGYEQYFGPGTRLTVT.

J is TRBJ2-7 and V is TRBV10-3, with D possibly matching TRBD2 (6 bases). CDR3 size: 16 residues. With 4 bases removed from V and 0 bases from J, the gap between germline ends came to 16 bases. From germline, CDR1 is ENHRY and CDR2 SYGVKD. CDR3 nucleotide sequence: TGTGCCATCAGTGGGGGAAGACGGGAGAGCTCCTACGAGCAGTACTTC. This gives the protein CAISGGRRESSYEQYF.

This clone was found a few times. The CDR3 DNA reads as TGTGCCAGCAGTGACGCGGCGGGAGGCTACAATGAGCAGTTCTTC. As protein: CASSDAAGGYNEQFF. The rearrangement uses TRBV6-4 and TRBJ2-1; 8 bases fit TRBD2. The CDR3 has 15 amino acids. Germline V gene lookup returns CDR1 MRHNA and CDR2 SNTAGT. J was trimmed by 3 bases and V by 2 bases; bases with no gene match: 3.

The CDR3 nucleotides read TGTGCCAGCAGCCTACGCAGGGGGCCCGGCGAGCAGTACTTC. This encodes CASSLRRGPGEQYF. V is TRBV7-8 and J is TRBJ2-7; 8 bases align to TRBD1. Germline assignment: CDR1 SGHVS and CDR2 FQNEAQ. The CDR3 runs 14 residues. V was clipped by 5 bases and J by 6 bases; unmatched bases: 9. The full variable domain, its missing parts supplied by reference TRBV7-8 and TRBJ2-7, is GAGVSQSPRYKVAKRGQDVALRCDPISGHVSLFWYQQALGQGPEFLTYFQNEAQLDKSGLPSDRFFAERPEGSVSTLKIQRTQQEDSAVYLCASSLRRGPGEQYFGPGTRLTVT.

A few counts support this clone. The CDR3 is CASSYGQSYEQYF. CDR3 nucleotides: TGTGCCAGCAGTTACGGACAGTCGTACGAGCAGTACTTC. V gene TRBV6-5 combines with J gene TRBJ2-7; maybe TRBD1 (6 bases). Trimming shortened V by 2 bases and J by 4 bases, and 9 bases separated the two germline ends. Germline CDR1 and CDR2: MNHEY and SVGAGI. This CDR3 region has 13 residues.

This chain uses TRBV6-6 with TRBJ2-1; tentatively, D is TRBD1 (6 bases). The length of the CDR3 is 14 residues. Germline V gene lookup returns CDR1 MNHNY and CDR2 SVGAGI (reference sequence). Trimming took off 6 bases at V and 8 bases at J, with 17 bases between the two ends. DNA of the CDR3: TGTGCCAGCAGGAAGGACAGTAGGGGAGATGAGCAGTTCTTC. This codes for CASRKDSRGDEQFF.

The sample holds one count of this clone. The rearrangement uses TRBV6-5 and TRBJ1-3, with D possibly matching TRBD1 (6 bases). Trimming took off 5 bases at V and 0 bases at J, with 8 bases between the two ends. The CDR3 has 14 residues. In germline, CDR1 is MNHEY, CDR2 SVGAGI. The chain's CDR3 is CASSQGGSGNTIYF. The CDR3 nucleotides read TGTGCCAGCAGTCAAGGGGGCTCTGGAAACACCATATATTTT.

This clone was picked up a small number of times. This sequence joins TRBV9 and TRBJ2-3; D call uncertain. V lost 3 bases and J lost 8, with 10 bases in between. The germline V gene has CDR1 SGDLS and CDR2 YYNGEE. This CDR3 region has 12 residues. CDR3 in amino acids: CASSGVPGTQYF. The CDR3 region has the DNA TGTGCCAGCAGCGGGGTTCCGGGTACGCAGTATTTT.

The chain joins TRBV2 to TRBJ2-5; 7 bases are a match to TRBD2. Germline V lookup: CDR1 SNHLY, CDR2 FYNNEI. Unmatched junction bases numbered 6, after V lost 7 bases and J lost 4 bases. The CDR3 runs to 13 residues. Here the CDR3 reads CASMGGAAETQYF. The CDR3 coding sequence is TGTGCCAGCATGGGAGGGGCCGCAGAGACCCAGTACTTC.

This chain uses TRBV19 with TRBJ1-4; no clear D gene. The germline gives CDR1 LNHDA, CDR2 SQIVND (reference sequence). CDR3 length equals 15 residues. Trimming removed 3 bases from V and 6 bases from J, with 14 bases in between. The CDR3 region is CASSILPHQYEKLFF. The CDR3 nucleotides read TGTGCCAGTAGTATTCTGCCCCACCAGTATGAAAAACTGTTTTTT.

V usage is TRBV7-3 and J usage is TRBJ1-1, with D hard to call. V was pared by 1 base and J by 4 bases, with 7 bases between. The CDR3 contains 13 residues. From germline, CDR1 is SGHTA and CDR2 FQGTGA. The CDR3 nucleotides are TGTGCCAGCAGCTTAAATGCGGGCACTGAAGCTTTCTTT. This sequence encodes CASSLNAGTEAFF.

This chain joins TRBV19 and TRBJ1-6, with 8 nucleotides matching TRBD1. The CDR3 spans 13 residues. Germline V lookup: CDR1 LNHDA, CDR2 SQIVND (reference sequence). Trimming removed 8 bases from V and 6 bases from J; junction bases left unmatched: 3. CDR3 loop: CASGQGGNSPLHF. In DNA form, the CDR3 reads TGTGCCAGTGGACAGGGAGGTAATTCACCCCTCCACTTT.

V gene TRBV7-9 combines with J gene TRBJ2-5; 8 bases line up with TRBD2. Unmatched junction bases numbered 5, after V lost 6 bases and J lost 5 bases. Germline CDR1 SEHNR, CDR2 FQNEAQ (reference sequence). This CDR3 is 13 amino acids long. For the CDR3, the DNA is TGTGCCAGCAGGAGCGGGGGTGGGGAGACCCAGTACTTC. Encoded protein: CASRSGGGETQYF.

The chain recombines TRBV19 with TRBJ2-5, with no clear D. CDR1 and CDR2 (germline): LNHDA, SQIVND (reference sequence). This CDR3 spans 12 amino acids. With 3 bases removed from V and 9 bases from J, the gap between germline ends came to 11 bases. The CDR3 reads CASSIPGEAQYF. CDR3 DNA sequence: TGTGCCAGTAGTATCCCGGGTGAGGCCCAGTACTTC.